These 32 T cell receptor beta chains were all obtained from the same sample, sequenced in a study of blood T cell repertoires in COVID-19. Data came from immunoSEQ multiplex PCR; TCRdb stores just in-frame clones and leaves some out. Among 150,000 to 200,000 clones listed, 86% were seen once. Sequences were obtained from PBMCs or T cells enriched from blood (not recorded which). Source of these receptors: a woman under 40 who had recovered from COVID-19.

This chain joins TRBV21-1 and TRBJ2-5; the listed D gene, TRBD2, was not tested against the DNA. TRBV21-1 is classified as a pseudogene. CDR3 length: 18 amino acids. The CDR3, as DNA: TGTGCCAGCAGCAAAGGTGGCTGGGGGGGGAATTCCCAAGAGACCCAGTACTTC. It is translated as CASSKGGWGGNSQETQYF.

CDR3 residues: CASSLNGGGDNQPQHF. The CDR3 nucleotides are TGTGCCAGCAGCCTTAATGGGGGAGGGGACAATCAGCCCCAGCATTTT. This chain uses TRBV5-6 with TRBJ1-5; possible D gene TRBD1, 5 bases. V was trimmed by 4 bases and J by 3 bases, leaving 17 bases between them. Germline CDR1 is SGHDT and CDR2 is YYEEEE. The CDR3 has 16 residues.

The chain has TRBV11-2 and TRBJ1-1, with D perhaps matching TRBD1 (6 bases). V dropped 1 base and J dropped 1 base, with 7 bases sitting between them. Germline loops: CDR1 SGHAT, CDR2 FQNNGV. The CDR3 has 14 residues. The DNA for the CDR3 is TGTGCCAGCAGCTTAGGACAGGAGAACACTGAAGCTTTCTTT. Translated, it gives CASSLGQENTEAFF. The complete variable domain, with remaining parts taken from reference TRBV11-2 and TRBJ1-1, reads EAGVAQSPRYKIIEKRQSVAFWCNPISGHATLYWYQQILGQGPKLLIQFQNNGVVDDSQLPKDRFSAERLKGVDSTLKIQPAKLEDSAVYLCASSLGQENTEAFFGQGTRLTVV.

V gene TRBV28 combines with J gene TRBJ1-5; no clear D gene. Germline CDR1 MDHEN, CDR2 SYDVKM. CDR3 size: 13 residues. V was cut by 10 bases and J by 9 bases, with 19 bases left in between. The CDR3 coding sequence is TGTGCCACCACTTACGGGGTCGACGGGCCCCAGCATTTT. Its translation is CATTYGVDGPQHF.

The chain has TRBV5-1 and TRBJ2-1, with unresolved D. This CDR3 is 13 amino acids long. The germline CDR1 and CDR2 sequences are SGHRS and YFSETQ. V was clipped by 0 bases and J by 4 bases, with 5 bases between them. Here the CDR3 reads CASSLDGYNEQFF. Here the CDR3 DNA reads TGCGCCAGCAGCTTGGACGGGTACAATGAGCAGTTCTTC.

This chain uses TRBV5-1 with TRBJ1-1; 7 bases are a match to TRBD1. CDR3 length equals 14 residues. Trimming took 4 bases from V and 1 from J; bases not matched to a gene: 4. Germline loops: CDR1 SGHRS, CDR2 YFSETQ. The CDR3 spells CASSPGQQNTEAFF. The DNA for the CDR3 is TGCGCCAGCAGCCCGGGACAGCAGAACACTGAAGCTTTCTTT.

This chain uses TRBV25-1 with TRBJ1-1; TRBD1 is a possible D gene (6 bases). This CDR3 comprises 13 residues. V lost 4 bases and J 1 base, leaving 7 bases between the germline ends. Germline V gene sequence: CDR1 MGHDK, CDR2 SYGVNS. The DNA of the CDR3 is TGTGCCAGCAGTGGGACAGCGAACACTGAAGCTTTCTTT. Translation gives CASSGTANTEAFF.

The chain links TRBV29-1 to TRBJ2-2; 9 bases match TRBD2. The J segment lost 0 bases and the V segment lost 0 bases, leaving 8 bases of the junction unmatched. CDR3 length: 18 residues. Germline assignment: CDR1 SQVTM and CDR2 ANQGSEA. CDR3 region: CSVEDWAGGPTNTGELFF. CDR3 in DNA: TGCAGCGTTGAAGACTGGGCGGGAGGGCCAACGAACACCGGGGAGCTGTTTTTT.

This chain uses TRBV27 with TRBJ1-5, with 8 bases aligning to TRBD1. The junction had 6 bases not matched to a gene; V was cut back by 6 bases and J by 5 bases. The germline gives CDR1 MNHEY, CDR2 SMNVEV (reference sequence). This CDR3 has 14 residues. This CDR3 reads CASSPGQGYQPQHF. Here the CDR3 DNA reads TGTGCCAGCAGCCCAGGACAGGGCTATCAGCCCCAGCATTTT.

This sequence joins TRBV6-1 and TRBJ1-2; 7 positions match TRBD1. After removal of 3 bases from V and 4 bases from J, the junction contained 5 bases not matched to a gene. The germline V gene encodes CDR1 MNHNS and CDR2 SASEGT. The CDR3 loop spans 14 amino acids. The CDR3 DNA reads TGTGCCAGCAGTGATACCGGGACAGCCTATGGCTACACCTTC. This codes for CASSDTGTAYGYTF.

V and J are TRBV5-4 and TRBJ2-1; possible D gene TRBD1, 6 bases. The V gene lost 2 bases and the J gene lost 4 bases, with 13 bases spanning the gap. CDR1 and CDR2 from the germline V gene are SGHNT and YYREEE (reference sequence). The CDR3 sequence is 15 residues long. In nucleotides, the CDR3 is TGTGCCAGCAGCTTTGGGCAGGGGTCATACAATGAGCAGTTCTTC. It translates to CASSFGQGSYNEQFF.

This chain joins TRBV2 and TRBJ1-6, with 9 bases aligning to TRBD1. Germline V gene sequence: CDR1 SNHLY, CDR2 FYNNEI. The CDR3 covers 14 residues. Trimming cost V 6 bases and J 5 bases; bases outside gene matches: 2. DNA of the CDR3: TGTGCCAGCAGGGGGACAGGGAATAATTCACCCCTCCACTTT. This gives the protein CASRGTGNNSPLHF.

The chain joins TRBV25-1 to TRBJ1-3; D is perhaps TRBD1 (5 bases). The V end was cut by 6 bases, the J end by 0 bases, with 15 bases between. Per the germline V gene, CDR1 is MGHDK and CDR2 is SYGVNS. This CDR3 spans 16 amino acids. The CDR3 DNA is TGTGCCAGCAGCGCCGAAAGGGGCGGCTCTGGAAACACCATATATTTT. Residues: CASSAERGGSGNTIYF.

This chain connects TRBV24-1 to TRBJ2-7; D is possibly TRBD2 (6 bases). The germline gives CDR1 KGHDR, CDR2 SFDVKD. V was trimmed by 1 base and J by 0 bases, leaving 18 bases between them. The CDR3 consists of 18 residues. CDR3 protein: CATSDLGGVGQSSYEQYF. CDR3 bases: TGTGCCACCAGTGATTTAGGAGGGGTAGGTCAAAGCTCCTACGAGCAGTACTTC.

J is TRBJ2-7 and V is TRBV19; unclear D gene. Per germline, CDR1 LNHDA and CDR2 SQIVND (reference sequence). The CDR3 contains 13 residues. Trimming cost V 5 bases and J 3 bases, with 11 bases left between them. CDR3 residues: CASSWAEHYEQYF. The DNA for the CDR3 is TGTGCCAGTAGTTGGGCCGAACACTACGAGCAGTACTTC.

The gene calls are TRBV6-5 and TRBJ1-1; D unresolved. Per germline, CDR1 MNHEY and CDR2 SVGAGI. This CDR3 spans 14 amino acids. V lost 0 bases to trimming and J lost 5 bases, with 10 bases between them. CDR3 residues: CASSYSTARTEAFF. CDR3 DNA: TGTGCCAGCAGTTACTCAACGGCGAGGACTGAAGCTTTCTTT.

The chain combines TRBV21-1 with TRBJ1-1. TRBV21-1 counts as a pseudogene. CDR3 length: 12 residues. DNA for the CDR3: TGTGCCGTCGAGGTGGGGAACACTGAAGCTTTCTTT. It yields the protein CAVEVGNTEAFF.

The chain combines TRBV7-6 with TRBJ2-5; 11 nucleotides match TRBD2. The CDR3 consists of 16 residues. The germline gives CDR1 SGHVS, CDR2 FNYEAQ. With V trimmed by 1 base and J by 5 bases, 6 bases remained unmatched. In DNA form, the CDR3 reads TGTGCCAGCAGCTTAGGTAGCGGGAGGGTCGGGGAGACCCAGTACTTC. It yields the protein CASSLGSGRVGETQYF.

This chain uses TRBV5-1 with TRBJ2-1, with TRBD2 matching 10 bases. This CDR3 spans 14 amino acids. The V gene end was trimmed by 5 bases and the J gene end by 9 bases; junction bases not matched to a gene: 8. CDR1 and CDR2 (germline): SGHRS, YFSETQ. CDR3 nucleotide sequence: TGCGCCAGCAGTCCGGGACTAGCGACCGGTGAGCAGTTCTTC. Its translation is CASSPGLATGEQFF.

This clone was found a few times. The rearrangement links TRBV27 to TRBJ2-1, with TRBD2 as a possible D gene (5 bases). The CDR3 covers 13 residues. The germline V gene has CDR1 MNHEY and CDR2 SMNVEV (reference sequence). Trimming removed 2 bases from V and 7 bases from J, with 9 bases in between. The CDR3 nucleotides read TGTGCCAGCAGTTTAGGACTTGCAAATGAGCAGTTCTTC. Amino acid sequence: CASSLGLANEQFF.

This clone occurred a few times. The chain recombines TRBV28 with TRBJ1-5, with a weak D call TRBD1 (6 bases). Germline assignment: CDR1 MDHEN and CDR2 SYDVKM. The CDR3 length is 15 residues. Trimming pared 2 bases from V and 3 bases from J, leaving 11 bases between. The CDR3 bases are TGTGCCAGCAGTTTAGACAGGCTATCCAATCAGCCCCAGCATTTT. Its protein is CASSLDRLSNQPQHF.

In DNA form, the CDR3 reads TGTGCCAGCAGTTCTACAGGGGACGAGCAGTACTTC. Protein product: CASSSTGDEQYF. The chain carries TRBV28 and TRBJ2-7; 7 nucleotides match TRBD1. This CDR3 spans 12 amino acids. The germline V gene has CDR1 MDHEN and CDR2 SYDVKM. Germline trimming cut 4 bases from V and 5 bases from J; bases unmatched to any gene: 2.

CDR3 in amino acids: CASSAAGGNYEQYF. In nucleotides, the CDR3 is TGTGCCAGCAGTGCAGCGGGAGGGAACTACGAGCAGTACTTC. The gene calls are TRBV2 and TRBJ2-7; 10 bases are shared with TRBD2. Losses at the gene ends were 4 bases for V and 3 bases for J; bases not matched to a gene: 3. The length of the CDR3 is 14 residues. From germline, CDR1 is SNHLY and CDR2 FYNNEI. Supplemented by reference TRBV2 and TRBJ2-7, the full variable domain reads EPEVTQTPSHQVTQMGQEVILRCVPISNHLYFYWYRQILGQKVEFLVSFYNNEISEKSEIFDDQFSVERPDGSNFTLKIRSTKLEDSAMYFCASSAAGGNYEQYFGPGTRLTVT.

Only one count was recorded for this clone. The chain recombines TRBV1 with TRBJ2-5; TRBD2, the D gene given by the table, was not confirmed from the DNA. TRBV1 is designated a pseudogene. The CDR3 loop spans 16 amino acids. DNA of the CDR3: TGCACCAGCAGCCAACTCCGACGGACTAGGGTAGAGACCCAGTACTTC. It yields the protein CTSSQLRRTRVETQYF.

The V call is TRBV24-1, the J call TRBJ2-1; TRBD1 is a possible D gene (6 bases). Trimming removed 4 bases from V and 2 bases from J, with 14 bases in between. Germline CDR1 reads KGHDR; CDR2 reads SFDVKD. This CDR3 contains 16 residues. The CDR3 DNA follows: TGTGCCACCAGTGACCCTTCAGGGGCGGCCTACAATGAGCAGTTCTTC. It is translated as CATSDPSGAAYNEQFF.

The V call is TRBV7-2, the J call TRBJ2-7; 11 bases are a match to TRBD1. This CDR3 is built from 17 residues. V lost 5 bases, J lost 6 bases, and 15 bases stayed unmatched. In germline, CDR1 is SGHTA, CDR2 FQGNSA. CDR3 amino acids: CASSLPRSGQGAGEQYF. The CDR3 nucleotides read TGTGCCAGCAGCCTCCCAAGGTCAGGACAGGGGGCTGGCGAGCAGTACTTC.

The V and J genes are TRBV4-1 and TRBJ1-2; 7 nucleotides agree with TRBD1. V was clipped by 3 bases and J by 6 bases; unmatched bases: 7. CDR3 length: 14 amino acids. Germline V CDR1 and CDR2: MGHRA, YSYEKL. DNA of the CDR3: TGCGCCAGCAGCCACCAGACAGGGTATGATGGCTACACCTTC. This sequence encodes CASSHQTGYDGYTF.

The V and J genes are TRBV18 and TRBJ2-5; 10 bases fit TRBD1. Germline trimming cut 9 bases from V and 3 bases from J; bases unmatched to any gene: 7. The CDR3 has 14 amino acids. CDR1 and CDR2 from the germline V gene are KGHSH and LQKENI. The CDR3 DNA reads TGTGCCAGTTCTATTGGGACAGGGGAAGAGACCCAGTACTTC. Translating gives CASSIGTGEETQYF.

This chain connects TRBV7-9 to TRBJ2-7; 9 bases agree with TRBD1. The CDR3 spans 14 residues. Germline CDR1 and CDR2: SEHNR and FQNEAQ (reference sequence). With V trimmed by 4 bases and J by 3 bases, 4 bases remained unmatched. Written as DNA, the CDR3 is TGTGCCAGCAGCTGGGTGGACAGGGGCTACGAGCAGTACTTC. The encoded protein is CASSWVDRGYEQYF.

The V and J genes are TRBV10-3 and TRBJ1-1; maybe TRBD1 (6 bases). V was clipped by 4 bases and J by 0 bases, with 15 bases between them. The CDR3 loop spans 16 amino acids. Germline V gene sequence: CDR1 ENHRY, CDR2 SYGVKD. The CDR3 DNA reads TGTGCCATCAGTGTGGGGGGGGCTGGCATGAACACTGAAGCTTTCTTT. Its protein product is CAISVGGAGMNTEAFF.

This clone was seen once. The V call is TRBV13, the J call TRBJ2-1, with TRBD2 matching 7 bases. Trimming cost V 5 bases and J 7 bases; bases outside gene matches: 11. Germline CDR1 PRHDT, CDR2 FYEKMQ (reference sequence). The CDR3 contains 15 residues. The CDR3 region has the DNA TGTGCCAGCAGCAAAGAAACGGGAGGTGAGAATGAGCAGTTCTTC. As protein: CASSKETGGENEQFF.

This chain connects TRBV19 to TRBJ2-1; possible D gene TRBD2, 7 bases. The CDR3 length is 16 residues. The ends were cut back, 2 bases at V and 2 bases at J, with 13 bases in the middle. Germline V gene lookup returns CDR1 LNHDA and CDR2 SQIVND (reference sequence). CDR3 residues: CASSIRGEGPYNEQFF. CDR3 DNA: TGTGCCAGTAGTATAAGGGGGGAGGGCCCCTACAATGAGCAGTTCTTC.